This T cell receptor (beta chain) was documented in a study of shared clonotypes between healthy human individuals. Clones were read by immunoSEQ multiplex PCR, and TCRdb kept only the in-frame ones, dropping some. This sample has hundreds of thousands of clones; around 96% occur once, and the top ten carry around 0.32%. The CDR3 loop spans 9 amino acids. Trimming took 4 bases from V and 8 from J, leaving 3 bases between them. Germline V lookup: CDR1 GTSNPN, CDR2 SVGIG (reference sequence). The chain joins TRBV30 to TRBJ2-1; D call uncertain. The receptor was derived from a man aged 25 to 40 in good health. Sequencing was carried out using memory CD8+ T cells sorted from blood. Regarding subset: CD45RO+ cells pooled with CCR7-negative TemRA cells. The CDR3 here is CAWMDEQFF. Written as DNA, the CDR3 is TGTGCCTGGATGGATGAGCAGTTCTTC.